A single sample gave rise to the 9 T cell receptor beta chains below, sequenced in a study of cytomegalovirus exposure and HLA in healthy donors. The PCR had 60 Vbeta and 13 Jbeta primers. Clones were read by immunoSEQ multiplex PCR, and TCRdb kept only the in-frame ones, dropping some. The sample records about 200,000 clones, 82% being singletons. Sequenced: PBMCs. These receptors all come from a boy aged 2-15 years in good health and CMV-seronegative.

The CDR3 DNA reads TGTGCCAGCCTTCCAGGGACATCTAATCAGCCCCAGCATTTT. This encodes CASLPGTSNQPQHF. V usage is TRBV6-6 and J usage is TRBJ1-5, with D perhaps TRBD1 (6 bases). Trimming removed 8 bases at V and 4 bases at J, with 15 bases between. Germline assignment: CDR1 MNHNY and CDR2 SVGAGI (reference sequence). The CDR3 runs to 14 residues.

This chain connects TRBV7-2 to TRBJ2-1; TRBD2 aligns across 8 bases. V was clipped by 6 bases and J by 9 bases; unmatched bases: 7. Germline V gene sequence: CDR1 SGHTA, CDR2 FQGNSA. This CDR3 has 13 amino acids. The CDR3 sequence: CASRVSGGREQFF. The CDR3 DNA sequence: TGTGCCAGCAGAGTGTCGGGGGGGCGTGAGCAGTTCTTC.

The chain recombines TRBV27 with TRBJ2-5, with TRBD2 as a possible D gene (5 bases). V was clipped by 5 bases and J by 3 bases, with 10 bases between them. The CDR3 runs 13 residues. CDR1 and CDR2 from the germline V gene are MNHEY and SMNVEV (reference sequence). The CDR3 DNA reads as TGTGCCAGCAGTGGGCTAGCAGAAGAGACCCAGTACTTC. It yields the protein CASSGLAEETQYF.

The V and J genes are TRBV5-5 and TRBJ2-1, with 8 bases matching TRBD2. Germline loops: CDR1 SGHKS, CDR2 YYEKEE (reference sequence). This CDR3 contains 20 residues. Trimming at V came to 4 bases and at J to 0 bases, leaving 18 bases not matched to a gene. The CDR3 bases are TGTGCCAGCAGCGCCCTTAGCGGGACGCGATACTTTAGCTCCTACAATGAGCAGTTCTTC. Translating it yields CASSALSGTRYFSSYNEQFF.

The chain uses TRBV5-1 and TRBJ2-3, with no clear D. The CDR3 totals 14 residues. V was shortened by 0 bases and J by 6 bases, with 11 bases between the two germline ends. The germline V gene encodes CDR1 SGHRS and CDR2 YFSETQ. The CDR3: CASSLAQAADTQYF. CDR3 nucleotide sequence: TGCGCCAGCAGCTTGGCCCAGGCTGCGGATACGCAGTATTTT.

In this sample, this clone turned up once. The chain uses TRBV7-9 and TRBJ1-6; D call uncertain. The ends were cut back, 0 bases at V and 10 bases at J, with 7 bases in the middle. This CDR3 has 13 residues. Germline V CDR1 and CDR2: SEHNR, FQNEAQ (reference sequence). The CDR3 protein is CASSLAVESPLHF. CDR3 sequence (DNA): TGTGCCAGCAGCTTAGCGGTAGAGTCACCCCTCCACTTT. The entire variable domain, with the rest obtained from reference TRBV7-9 and TRBJ1-6, is as follows: DTGVSQNPRHKITKRGQNVTFRCDPISEHNRLYWYRQTLGQGPEFLTYFQNEAQLEKSRLLSDRFSAERPKGSFSTLEIQRTEQGDSAMYLCASSLAVESPLHFGNGTRLTVT.

The chain joins TRBV4-2 to TRBJ2-3, with D possibly TRBD2 on 6 matching bases. The CDR3 totals 19 residues. Trimming took 3 bases from V and 2 from J, leaving 24 bases between them. Per germline, CDR1 LGHNA and CDR2 YNFKEQ. As DNA, the CDR3 is TGTGCCAGCAGCCAGGCGGGTTTGGGGTCGTCGGGGGACACAGATACGCAGTATTTT. Amino acids: CASSQAGLGSSGDTDTQYF.

The V call is TRBV5-4, the J call TRBJ2-5; 10 nucleotides agree with TRBD1. Germline values: CDR1 SGHNT, CDR2 YYREEE (reference sequence). The CDR3 covers 15 residues. V lost 5 bases to trimming and J lost 4 bases; unmatched junction nucleotides: 8. The CDR3 bases are TGTGCCAGCAGACGGACAGGGGGGCCTTCAGAGACCCAGTACTTC. This sequence encodes CASRRTGGPSETQYF.

This sequence joins TRBV6-5 and TRBJ2-2; perhaps TRBD1 as D (6 bases). The ends were cut back, 3 bases at V and 2 bases at J, with 13 bases in the middle. CDR1 is MNHEY, CDR2 SVGAGI, per germline. The CDR3 is made up of 16 amino acids. CDR3 in amino acids: CASSYSMGANTGELFF. The CDR3 region has the DNA TGTGCCAGCAGTTATTCTATGGGGGCCAACACCGGGGAGCTGTTTTTT.